The next 25 T cell receptor beta chains were all read from a single sample in a study of cytomegalovirus exposure and HLA in healthy donors. 60 Vbeta and 13 Jbeta primers were used in PCR. Some clones are missing from TCRdb's copy, which holds only in-frame ones; the method was immunoSEQ multiplex PCR. The sample contains more than 90,000 clones, approximately 76% of which appear only once. The sample consisted of PBMCs. The source of these receptors is a man in his forties or fifties in good health and CMV-seronegative.

The chain carries TRBV19 and TRBJ2-1; perhaps TRBD2 as D (6 bases). This CDR3 comprises 14 residues. V gave up 5 bases and J gave up 9 bases, with 17 bases separating them. In germline, CDR1 is LNHDA, CDR2 SQIVND (reference sequence). As DNA, the CDR3 is TGTGCCAGTAGTTTCTCCGGGACTGCGGGTGAGCAGTTCTTC. It encodes CASSFSGTAGEQFF.

The CDR3 bases are TGTGCCAGCAGCGTCCGGGACACCTACGAGCAGTACTTC. Encoded protein: CASSVRDTYEQYF. This chain connects TRBV9 to TRBJ2-7, with D possibly being TRBD1 (6 bases). V dropped 2 bases and J dropped 2 bases, with 8 bases sitting between them. Per germline, CDR1 SGDLS and CDR2 YYNGEE. CDR3 length: 13 amino acids.

The chain couples TRBV11-2 to TRBJ2-1; D possibly corresponds to TRBD1 (5 bases). This CDR3 spans 15 amino acids. Germline values: CDR1 SGHAT, CDR2 FQNNGV. V dropped 4 bases and J dropped 12 bases, with 22 bases sitting between them. Here the CDR3 reads CASSSVTDRASTQFF. In DNA, the CDR3 is TGTGCCAGCAGCTCCGTGACAGACCGAGCGAGCACGCAGTTCTTC.

CDR3 sequence: CASSLRGRRSGEQYF. For the CDR3, the DNA is TGTGCCAGCAGTTTAAGGGGCAGGCGATCCGGCGAGCAGTACTTC. The V call is TRBV28, the J call TRBJ2-7; possibly TRBD1 for D (5 bases). The germline V and J ends were trimmed by 2 bases and 6 bases, with 17 bases remaining between them. Germline V gene sequence: CDR1 MDHEN, CDR2 SYDVKM. The CDR3 consists of 15 residues.

The chain has TRBV15 and TRBJ2-5; unclear D gene. The J call may be wrong; the DNA end is better matched by TRBJ2-7. The CDR3 extends over 12 amino acids. From germline, CDR1 is LNHNV and CDR2 YYDKDF (reference sequence). Here the CDR3 reads CATSETPYEQYF. The CDR3 nucleotides read TGTGCCACCAGCGAGACTCCCTACGAGCAGTACTTC.

V usage is TRBV7-7 and J usage is TRBJ2-7; the match to TRBD2 covers 7 bases. Trimming removed 5 bases from V and 6 bases from J; junction bases left unmatched: 7. CDR3 length equals 13 residues. Germline-derived CDR1 and CDR2 are SSHAT and FNYEAQ (reference sequence). The DNA for the CDR3 is TGTGCCAGCAGCCCCTGGGGGGGGAGCGAGCAGTACTTC. Translation: CASSPWGGSEQYF.

This chain joins TRBV10-3 and TRBJ2-6; D is unresolved. The V end lost 10 bases, the J end lost 0 bases, and 4 bases lay between the germline ends. Germline CDR1 and CDR2: ENHRY and SYGVKD. There are 12 residues in the CDR3. CDR3 in amino acids: CATLSGANVLTF. The CDR3 nucleotides read TGTGCCACCCTCTCTGGGGCCAACGTCCTGACTTTC.

This clone was counted between two and nine times. V gene TRBV6-1 combines with J gene TRBJ2-3; D gene uncertain. The CDR3 length is 13 residues. Germline CDR1 is MNHNS and CDR2 is SASEGT. V was trimmed by 7 bases and J by 6 bases, leaving 14 bases between them. CDR3 sequence: CASTLSASDTQYF. CDR3 nucleotides: TGTGCCAGCACTCTAAGTGCCTCCGATACGCAGTATTTT.

The chain carries TRBV5-1 and TRBJ2-2, with D possibly TRBD1 on 5 matching bases. Trimming stripped 4 bases from V and 5 bases from J, with 12 bases between. CDR3 length: 14 amino acids. Germline CDR1 is SGHRS and CDR2 is YFSETQ. The CDR3 spells CASSPTQGTGELFF. CDR3 coding DNA: TGCGCCAGCAGCCCGACCCAGGGAACCGGGGAGCTGTTTTTT.

The V and J genes are TRBV18 and TRBJ2-5; TRBD2 matches 13 bases. Germline lookup yields CDR1 KGHSH and CDR2 LQKENI. Trimming took 6 bases from V and 6 from J; bases not matched to a gene: 7. This CDR3 has 15 residues. This chain's CDR3 is CASSRGTSGEKTQYF. CDR3 coding DNA: TGTGCCAGCTCCCGGGGGACTAGCGGGGAAAAGACCCAGTACTTC.

This clone turned up a few times. V gene TRBV7-7 combines with J gene TRBJ2-2; TRBD1 might be the D (5 bases). This CDR3 is built from 15 residues. Germline assignment: CDR1 SSHAT and CDR2 FNYEAQ (reference sequence). Trimming took off 5 bases at V and 5 bases at J, with 15 bases between the two ends. The CDR3: CASSRQVAGTGELFF. CDR3 DNA sequence: TGTGCCAGCAGCCGACAAGTGGCAGGGACCGGGGAGCTGTTTTTT.

This sequence joins TRBV19 and TRBJ1-1; D call uncertain. Between the trimmed V and J ends, which lost 5 bases and 8 bases, there was a span of 9 bases. In germline, CDR1 is LNHDA, CDR2 SQIVND (reference sequence). This CDR3 is built from 11 residues. The CDR3 reads CASSSLKEAFF. As DNA, the CDR3 is TGTGCCAGTAGTTCGTTAAAAGAAGCTTTCTTT.

The chain couples TRBV28 to TRBJ2-7, with 9 bases matching TRBD2. The CDR3 spans 14 residues. Germline CDR1 reads MDHEN; CDR2 reads SYDVKM. The J segment lost 5 bases and the V segment lost 4 bases, leaving 6 bases of the junction unmatched. The CDR3 sequence is CASSYAGGPHEQYF. CDR3 in DNA: TGTGCCAGCAGTTACGCGGGAGGGCCACACGAGCAGTACTTC.

The chain links TRBV5-5 to TRBJ1-6, with 11 bases matching TRBD1. Germline assignment: CDR1 SGHKS and CDR2 YYEKEE (reference sequence). This CDR3 comprises 18 residues. The V gene end was trimmed by 0 bases and the J gene end by 9 bases; junction bases not matched to a gene: 11. The CDR3 DNA follows: TGTGCCAGCAGCTTGGCCAGGACAGGGGGCCTCGATATTTCACCCCTCCACTTT. Encoded protein: CASSLARTGGLDISPLHF.

The V gene is TRBV30, the J gene TRBJ2-1; possible D gene TRBD1, 6 bases. V lost 3 bases to trimming and J lost 0 bases, with 9 bases between them. Per the germline V gene, CDR1 is GTSNPN and CDR2 is SVGIG (reference sequence). The CDR3 sequence is 14 residues long. The CDR3 spells CAWRDRSSYNEQFF. Here the CDR3 DNA reads TGTGCCTGGAGAGACAGGAGCTCCTACAATGAGCAGTTCTTC.

The chain couples TRBV6-6 to TRBJ1-4; no clear D gene. The CDR3 has 13 residues. The V and J ends lost 6 bases and 3 bases respectively, with 8 bases between them. The germline gives CDR1 MNHNY, CDR2 SVGAGI (reference sequence). CDR3 DNA sequence: TGTGCCAGCAGGGGCAGGCCTAATGAAAAACTGTTTTTT. Its translation is CASRGRPNEKLFF.

V is TRBV18 and J is TRBJ2-2; D possibly corresponds to TRBD1 (5 bases). V was clipped by 3 bases and J by 0 bases, with 11 bases between them. Germline lookup yields CDR1 KGHSH and CDR2 LQKENI. The CDR3 sequence is 16 residues long. The CDR3 reads CASSPTGHANTGELFF. The CDR3 DNA sequence: TGTGCCAGCTCACCGACCGGACACGCGAACACCGGGGAGCTGTTTTTT.

The CDR3 nucleotides are TGTGCCAGCAGCTTAGAGACTACGGACTACACAGATACGCAGTATTTT. Its translation is CASSLETTDYTDTQYF. This chain connects TRBV11-2 to TRBJ2-3, with a weak D call TRBD2 (6 bases). Germline V gene sequence: CDR1 SGHAT, CDR2 FQNNGV. Trimming removed 0 bases at V and 2 bases at J, with 12 bases between. This CDR3 spans 16 amino acids.

This clone showed up just a few times. V and J are TRBV5-6 and TRBJ1-1, with D unclear. V lost 1 base and J 6 bases, leaving 13 bases between the germline ends. CDR1 is SGHDT and CDR2 is YYEEEE in the germline V gene. This CDR3 is built from 14 residues. This CDR3 is CASSLFKRVAEAFF. CDR3 sequence (DNA): TGTGCCAGCAGCTTGTTTAAGAGGGTGGCTGAAGCTTTCTTT. Full variable domain (rest looked up from reference TRBV5-6 and TRBJ1-1): DAGVTQSPTHLIKTRGQQVTLRCSPKSGHDTVSWYQQALGQGPQFIFQYYEEEERQRGNFPDRFSGHQFPNYSSELNVNALLLGDSALYLCASSLFKRVAEAFFGQGTRLTVV.

V and J are TRBV19 and TRBJ2-3; 8 positions match TRBD2. The V gene's germline CDR1 is LNHDA and CDR2 SQIVND (reference sequence). Losses at the gene ends were 5 bases for V and 3 bases for J; bases not matched to a gene: 4. This CDR3 is built from 14 residues. CDR3 protein: CASSLAGWTDTQYF. The CDR3 nucleotides read TGTGCCAGTAGTTTAGCGGGATGGACAGATACGCAGTATTTT. Supplemented by reference TRBV19 and TRBJ2-3, the full variable domain reads DGGITQSPKYLFRKEGQNVTLSCEQNLNHDAMYWYRQDPGQGLRLIYYSQIVNDFQKGDIAEGYSVSREKKESFPLTVTSAQKNPTAFYLCASSLAGWTDTQYFGPGTRLTVL.

The table lists this clone with a count of one. The rearrangement joins TRBV4-1 to TRBJ2-7; no clear D. The germline CDR1 and CDR2 sequences are MGHRA and YSYEKL. The CDR3 sequence is 15 residues long. V was clipped by 0 bases and J by 4 bases, with 13 bases between them. CDR3: CASSQDTDGPYEQYF. The CDR3 DNA follows: TGCGCCAGCAGCCAAGATACCGATGGGCCTTACGAGCAGTACTTC.

The chain carries TRBV5-5 and TRBJ2-5; no clear D gene. The DNA end is more similar to TRBJ2-7, so the J call may be wrong. This CDR3 contains 11 residues. Germline CDR1 reads SGHKS; CDR2 reads YYEKEE (reference sequence). The chain's CDR3 is CASSLNYEQYF. DNA of the CDR3: TGTGCCAGCAGCTTAAACTACGAGCAGTACTTC.

J is TRBJ1-1 and V is TRBV27; the D gene is possibly TRBD1 (6 bases). Germline V gene lookup returns CDR1 MNHEY and CDR2 SMNVEV (reference sequence). The CDR3 extends over 17 amino acids. V lost 0 bases to trimming and J lost 5 bases, with 19 bases between them. CDR3 protein: CASSLSTTGRGGTEAFF. The CDR3 nucleotides read TGTGCCAGCAGTTTATCTACGACGGGCAGGGGTGGAACTGAAGCTTTCTTT.

V gene TRBV6-5 combines with J gene TRBJ2-7; TRBD1 agrees at 9 bases. This CDR3 is built from 16 residues. Germline values: CDR1 MNHEY, CDR2 SVGAGI. The V and J ends lost 2 bases and 6 bases, in that order; junction bases with no gene match: 11. The CDR3 loop reads CASSYVPDRGGGEQYF. CDR3 DNA sequence: TGTGCCAGCAGTTACGTCCCTGACAGGGGGGGAGGCGAGCAGTACTTC.

V gene TRBV5-6 combines with J gene TRBJ2-7; 12 nucleotides line up with TRBD2. V lost 4 bases to trimming and J lost 3 bases; unmatched junction nucleotides: 2. CDR1 and CDR2 (germline): SGHDT, YYEEEE. The CDR3 is made up of 14 amino acids. This CDR3 is CASSALAGGYEQYF. In nucleotides, the CDR3 is TGTGCCAGCAGCGCACTAGCGGGAGGCTACGAGCAGTACTTC. The full variable domain, rest sourced from reference TRBV5-6 and TRBJ2-7, is DAGVTQSPTHLIKTRGQQVTLRCSPKSGHDTVSWYQQALGQGPQFIFQYYEEEERQRGNFPDRFSGHQFPNYSSELNVNALLLGDSALYLCASSALAGGYEQYFGPGTRLTVT.